The 27 T cell receptor beta chains listed next were all sequenced from one sample in a study of CXCR3-negative and CXCR3-positive naive CD8 T cells. Notes on the study in general: Researchers report that CXCR3-positive naive cells carry more hydrophobic TRB CDR3s than CXCR3-negative naive cells.

The libraries of TRB cDNA were constructed through 5' RACE using UMI labels. TCRdb reprocessed the 5' RACE reads and stores each CDR3 protein as one record, lacking DNA. The ten top clones account for roughly 0.28%, within a sample of 120,000 to 150,000 distinct CDR3 sequences. Antigens of these TCRs are unknown. Sequenced material: naive CXCR3+ CD8+ T cells from blood. As for subset: CD45RO-CCR7+CD27+CD95- naive CD8+ T cells expressing CXCR3 (TNR3+). These receptors came from a human donor in good health. Some clones in this sample may be carry-over from other donors' samples.

The CDR3 protein is CASSQDLVSYEQYF. The gene calls are TRBV4-1 and TRBJ2-7. Germline CDR1 is MGHRA and CDR2 is YSYEKL. The CDR3 has 14 amino acids.

CDR3 region: CASSPSGLDLGDEQFF. V is TRBV7-3 and J is TRBJ2-1; there is no DNA to check the TCRdb D call of TRBD2. Germline CDR1 and CDR2: SGHTA and FQGTGA. CDR3 length: 16 amino acids.

The chain combines TRBV6-5 with TRBJ1-1. This CDR3 has 14 amino acids. Germline CDR1 and CDR2: MNHEY and SVGAGI. The CDR3 loop reads CASSYTLMNTEAFF.

This chain joins TRBV6-5 and TRBJ2-1; TCRdb proposes TRBD1, but this gene call is untestable without DNA. Germline V gene lookup returns CDR1 MNHEY and CDR2 SVGAGI. The CDR3 totals 16 residues. The CDR3 sequence is CASSYPGGGGGNEQFF.

The rearrangement joins TRBV7-9 to TRBJ2-7; absent DNA, TCRdb's TRBD1 call cannot be checked. This CDR3 region has 13 residues. Germline V gene lookup returns CDR1 SEHNR and CDR2 FQNEAQ (reference sequence). The CDR3 loop is CASSTPRGGEQYF.

The J gene is TRBJ2-7, the V gene TRBV7-6; TCRdb outputs TRBD1, but without DNA this stays unchecked. Germline lookup yields CDR1 SGHVS and CDR2 FNYEAQ. CDR3 length: 13 residues. CDR3: CASSPEDSYEQYF.

This chain joins TRBV12-3 or TRBV12-4 and TRBJ1-5; without DNA, the TCRdb call of TRBD1 cannot be checked. The CDR3 is 12 amino acids. CDR3 protein: CASQTGNQPQHF.

The chain recombines TRBV6-1 with TRBJ2-7. The CDR3 extends over 15 amino acids. The germline V gene encodes CDR1 MNHNS and CDR2 SASEGT. The CDR3 loop reads CASSMESGGSYEQYF.

This sequence joins TRBV5-8 and TRBJ2-1; TCRdb calls TRBD1, which cannot be checked without DNA. This CDR3 is 14 amino acids long. From germline, CDR1 is SGHTS and CDR2 YDEGEE. The CDR3 protein is CASSGRETYNEQFF.

The chain links TRBV28 to TRBJ1-6. This CDR3 contains 16 residues. Germline values: CDR1 MDHEN, CDR2 SYDVKM. CDR3 region: CASSLGFSSYNSPLHF.

V usage is TRBV4-1 and J usage is TRBJ2-7; the D gene TCRdb calls, TRBD2, cannot be checked with no DNA. This CDR3 spans 15 amino acids. Germline loops: CDR1 MGHRA, CDR2 YSYEKL. CDR3 residues: CASSQASGFPYEQYF.

V usage is TRBV10-1 and J usage is TRBJ1-1; lacking DNA, the TRBD1 call made by TCRdb goes unchecked. The CDR3 length is 16 residues. Germline lookup yields CDR1 WNHNN and CDR2 SYGVQD (reference sequence). CDR3 in amino acids: CASSDYRDTMNTEAFF.

The chain recombines TRBV4-3 with TRBJ2-7; TCRdb lists TRBD1, though no DNA is available to test this call. This CDR3 spans 17 amino acids. CDR1 and CDR2 (germline): LGHNA, YSLEER. CDR3 loop: CASSQDRGAGGSYEQYF.

The chain has TRBV5-1 and TRBJ2-5. This CDR3 has 13 residues. The germline CDR1 and CDR2 sequences are SGHRS and YFSETQ. Here the CDR3 reads CASSLTAEETQYF.

The chain combines TRBV7-2 with TRBJ2-1; TCRdb's D call, TRBD1, is unchecked because there is no DNA. Germline lookup yields CDR1 SGHTA and CDR2 FQGNSA. CDR3 length: 14 amino acids. The chain's CDR3 is CASSLEDRDNEQFF.

The gene calls are TRBV30 and TRBJ2-7; TCRdb outputs TRBD1, but without DNA this stays unchecked. The germline CDR1 and CDR2 sequences are GTSNPN and SVGIG (reference sequence). This CDR3 contains 14 residues. CDR3 in amino acids: CAWSSGTGLYEQYF.

The V and J genes are TRBV20-1 and TRBJ2-2; TCRdb calls TRBD1, which cannot be checked without DNA. CDR3 size: 16 residues. From germline, CDR1 is DFQATT and CDR2 SNEGSKA (reference sequence). CDR3 amino acids: CSARDLGTGTGGELFF.

This chain joins TRBV3-1 and TRBJ1-4; no DNA is available, so the TRBD1 call from TCRdb remains unchecked. The CDR3 runs to 13 residues. The V gene's germline CDR1 is LGHDT and CDR2 YNNKEL (reference sequence). The CDR3 protein is CASRYSEDRELFF.

This chain joins TRBV15 and TRBJ2-7; TCRdb gives TRBD1 as the D gene, but with no DNA this cannot be confirmed. This CDR3 comprises 14 residues. Germline CDR1 is LNHNV and CDR2 is YYDKDF (reference sequence). CDR3: CATSSRGDSYEQYF.

The V gene is TRBV5-1, the J gene TRBJ2-7; the TCRdb call, TRBD1, lacks DNA for checking. Germline assignment: CDR1 SGHRS and CDR2 YFSETQ. The CDR3 is 14 residues long. The CDR3 protein is CASSQGAFSYEQYF.

The chain recombines TRBV4-1 with TRBJ1-5; TCRdb outputs TRBD1, but without DNA this stays unchecked. Germline loops: CDR1 MGHRA, CDR2 YSYEKL. The CDR3 has 15 residues. The CDR3 region is CASSHAPIGNQPQHF.

The chain employs TRBV20-1 and TRBJ1-2. Germline loops: CDR1 DFQATT, CDR2 SNEGSKA (reference sequence). CDR3 size: 12 residues. CDR3 region: CSARDQGYGYTF.

The J gene is TRBJ2-7, the V gene TRBV28; TCRdb proposes TRBD1, but this gene call is untestable without DNA. Germline loops: CDR1 MDHEN, CDR2 SYDVKM. The CDR3 covers 14 residues. The CDR3 is CASSLSDRGYEQYF. Looking up the rest from reference TRBV28 and TRBJ2-7 gives the full variable domain: DVKVTQSSRYLVKRTGEKVFLECVQDMDHENMFWYRQDPGLGLRLIYFSYDVKMKEKGDIPEGYSVSREKKERFSLILESASTNQTSMYLCASSLSDRGYEQYFGPGTRLTVT.

The gene calls are TRBV28 and TRBJ2-1; the TRBD1 assignment by TCRdb is unverifiable without DNA. Germline assignment: CDR1 MDHEN and CDR2 SYDVKM. This CDR3 region has 14 residues. This chain's CDR3 is CASNLATAYNEQFF.

The V gene is TRBV6-5, the J gene TRBJ1-1. This CDR3 has 11 amino acids. CDR1 is MNHEY, CDR2 SVGAGI, per germline. This CDR3 reads CASSYGIEAFF.

V gene TRBV5-1 combines with J gene TRBJ2-7; the TCRdb D gene call, TRBD1, has no DNA to confirm it. CDR1 is SGHRS, CDR2 YFSETQ, per germline. CDR3 length equals 16 residues. The CDR3 here is CASSQTHRERGYEQYF.

J is TRBJ2-7 and V is TRBV4-3; as DNA is missing, the TRBD1 call by TCRdb cannot be tested. Per the germline V gene, CDR1 is LGHNA and CDR2 is YSLEER. The CDR3 covers 17 residues. This chain's CDR3 is CASSQDRLGTASYEQYF.